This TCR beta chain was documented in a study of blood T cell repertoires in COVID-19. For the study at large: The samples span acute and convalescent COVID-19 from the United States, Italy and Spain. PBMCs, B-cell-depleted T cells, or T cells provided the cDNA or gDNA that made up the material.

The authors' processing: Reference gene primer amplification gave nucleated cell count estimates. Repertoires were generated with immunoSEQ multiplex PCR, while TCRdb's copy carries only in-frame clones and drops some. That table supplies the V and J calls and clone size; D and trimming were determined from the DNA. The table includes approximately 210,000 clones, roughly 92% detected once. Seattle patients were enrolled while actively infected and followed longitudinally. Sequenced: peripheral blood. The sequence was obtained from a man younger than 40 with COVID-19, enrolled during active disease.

CDR3 DNA sequence: TGTGCCAGTAGTATAAAGGGGACCGGGGAGCTGTTTTTT. Its translation is CASSIKGTGELFF. V and J are TRBV19 and TRBJ2-2, with D possibly being TRBD1 (5 bases). V was shortened by 2 bases and J by 5 bases, with 6 bases between the two germline ends. The CDR3 contains 13 residues. Germline CDR1 reads LNHDA; CDR2 reads SQIVND (reference sequence).